These T cell receptor beta chains were read from a single sample in a study of blood T cell repertoires in COVID-19. Sequenced by immunoSEQ multiplex PCR; TCRdb stores in-frame clones only, minus some. The sample includes fewer than 250,000 clones, approximately 91% seen only once; the top ten take under 0.9%. Sequences were obtained from peripheral blood. All receptors derive from a man aged 40-55 years with acute or convalescent COVID-19. CDR3s include the opening cysteine and the closing phenylalanine or tryptophan. Each record gives: CDR3 protein, CDR3 DNA, J gene, V gene, D gene, clone size. A D gene is named only where the DNA matches it firmly. Clone size is not always given. Where it is, it says once, few, many or a class for expanded clones.

CASGETGTYNQPQHF | TGTGCCAGCGGGGAGACAGGGACCTACAATCAGCCCCAGCATTTT | TRBJ1-5 | TRBV27 | TRBD1 | .
CASSPSQGTVGYTF | TGTGCCAGCTCACCGTCTCAGGGGACGGTTGGCTACACCTTC | TRBJ1-2 | TRBV18 | . | few
CASSGGARSEAFF | TGTGCCAGCTCAGGGGGGGCTAGATCTGAAGCTTTCTTT | TRBJ1-1 | TRBV18 | . | once
CASSYSQGTGELFF | TGTGCCAGCAGTTACTCACAGGGGACCGGGGAGCTGTTTTTT | TRBJ2-2 | TRBV6-5 | TRBD1 | .
CASTTRRDRNTEAFF | TGTGCCAGCACCACACGCCGGGACAGGAACACTGAAGCTTTCTTT | TRBJ1-1 | TRBV2 | TRBD1 | .
CASSRDRNYGYTF | TGTGCCAGCAGCCGCGACAGAAACTATGGCTACACCTTC | TRBJ1-2 | TRBV7-8 | . | .
CASSLDGASTDTQYF | TGTGCCAGCAGCTTAGATGGGGCGAGCACAGATACGCAGTATTTT | TRBJ2-3 | TRBV7-9 | . | .
CASSSVLAGTAYNEQFF | TGTGCCAGCAGCTCGGTTTTAGCGGGCACGGCCTACAATGAGCAGTTCTTC | TRBJ2-1 | TRBV7-8 | TRBD2 | .
CASSPGAGAHYGYTF | TGTGCCAGCAGTCCCGGGGCAGGGGCTCACTATGGCTACACCTTC | TRBJ1-2 | TRBV27 | . | .
CASSLNEGVQETQYF | TGTGCCAGCAGCCTAAACGAGGGGGTCCAAGAGACCCAGTACTTC | TRBJ2-5 | TRBV7-6 | . | few
CASSVGQAPAQPQHF | TGTGCCAGCAGCGTAGGGCAGGCTCCGGCCCAGCCCCAGCATTTT | TRBJ1-5 | TRBV9 | . | once
CASSKGTGLYSGNTIYF | TGCGCCAGCAGTAAAGGGACAGGCCTATACTCTGGAAACACCATATATTTT | TRBJ1-3 | TRBV10-2 | TRBD1 | once
CASSPGWGGISTDTQYF | TGTGCCAGCAGCCCCGGTTGGGGAGGAATATCCACAGATACGCAGTATTTT | TRBJ2-3 | TRBV6-4 | . | .
CASSSTGGPAFF | TGTGCCAGCAGCTCTACAGGGGGTCCGGCTTTCTTT | TRBJ1-1 | TRBV9 | TRBD1 | .
CASSKQGAGYEQYF | TGTGCCAGTAGTAAACAGGGGGCAGGCTACGAGCAGTACTTC | TRBJ2-7 | TRBV19 | TRBD1 | .
CASSLIWDRSSGANVLTF | TGTGCCAGCAGCTTAATTTGGGACAGAAGCTCTGGGGCCAACGTCCTGACTTTC | TRBJ2-6 | TRBV7-9 | TRBD1 | .
CASGQGTPNEQFF | TGTGCCAGCGGACAGGGTACCCCCAATGAGCAGTTCTTC | TRBJ2-1 | TRBV2 | TRBD1 | few
CASSLVWGGGNQPQHF | TGTGCCAGCAGCTTAGTATGGGGAGGGGGCAATCAGCCCCAGCATTTT | TRBJ1-5 | TRBV7-2 | . | .
CASSPQYEAQGRGLGAFF | TGTGCCAGCTCACCACAGTACGAAGCACAGGGAAGGGGCCTTGGAGCTTTCTTT | TRBJ1-1 | TRBV18 | . | .
CASSGGGGVRTEAFF | TGTGCCAGCAGCGGCGGAGGGGGCGTACGAACTGAAGCTTTCTTT | TRBJ1-1 | TRBV7-2 | TRBD1 | .
CASSLSGAGNTIYF | TGTGCCAGCAGTTTATCAGGGGCCGGAAACACCATATATTTT | TRBJ1-3 | TRBV27 | . | .
CASSARRAGGPYNEQFF | TGTGCCAGCAGCGCCCGTCGTGCGGGAGGGCCCTACAATGAGCAGTTCTTC | TRBJ2-1 | TRBV7-2 | TRBD2 | .
CASSIGGANTGELFF | TGTGCCAGCAGTATTGGGGGGGCCAACACCGGGGAGCTGTTTTTT | TRBJ2-2 | TRBV6-5 | . | .
CASSDGTGGYSPLHF | TGTGCCAGCAGTGATGGGACAGGGGGATATTCACCCCTCCACTTT | TRBJ1-6 | TRBV27 | TRBD1 | .
CATTVYGGITGELFF | TGTGCCACCACCGTTTATGGGGGCATCACCGGGGAGCTGTTTTTT | TRBJ2-2 | TRBV18 | . | .
CASGQGNSPLHF | TGTGCCAGCGGACAGGGAAATTCACCCCTCCACTTT | TRBJ1-6 | TRBV13 | TRBD1 | .
CASSPQGAAGYEQYF | TGTGCCAGCAGCCCGCAGGGGGCTGCAGGGTACGAGCAGTACTTC | TRBJ2-7 | TRBV7-6 | TRBD1 | .
CASSYLRQPPDTQYF | TGTGCCAGCAGTTATTTAAGACAGCCCCCAGATACGCAGTATTTT | TRBJ2-3 | TRBV6-2/TRBV6-3 | . | .
CASSYETGASNEQFF | TGTGCCAGCAGTTACGAGACAGGGGCCTCTAATGAGCAGTTCTTC | TRBJ2-1 | TRBV6-2/TRBV6-3 | TRBD1 | .
CASSWEGARNTIYF | TGCGCCAGCAGCTGGGAAGGGGCGCGGAACACCATATATTTT | TRBJ1-3 | TRBV5-1 | . | .
CASSLAGQNYEQYF | TGTGCCAGCAGTTTAGCGGGACAGAACTACGAGCAGTACTTC | TRBJ2-7 | TRBV27 | . | .
CASSFRLRQETQYF | TGTGCCAGCAGCTTTCGACTACGACAAGAGACCCAGTACTTC | TRBJ2-5 | TRBV5-4 | . | once
CASSSASGSMAGELFF | TGTGCCAGCAGCTCGGCTAGCGGGAGTATGGCCGGGGAGCTGTTTTTT | TRBJ2-2 | TRBV7-3 | TRBD2 | .
CASSFTGGGSDTQYF | TGTGCCAGCAGCTTTACAGGGGGAGGGTCAGATACGCAGTATTTT | TRBJ2-3 | TRBV7-2 | . | .
CSAEAGGPGTQYF | TGCAGCGCGGAAGCGGGGGGGCCGGGGACCCAGTACTTC | TRBJ2-5 | TRBV29-1 | TRBD2 | .
CASSLVFGTGGYGYTF | TGTGCCAGCAGTTTAGTCTTTGGGACAGGGGGCTATGGCTACACCTTC | TRBJ1-2 | TRBV28 | TRBD1 | .
CASSASPTRGADTQYF | TGTGCCAGTAGTGCCTCCCCGACTAGAGGCGCAGATACGCAGTATTTT | TRBJ2-3 | TRBV19 | . | once
CAWSLLADYNEQFF | TGTGCCTGGTCGCTACTAGCGGATTACAATGAGCAGTTCTTC | TRBJ2-1 | TRBV30 | TRBD2 | once
CASSQARGLNQPQHF | TGTGCCAGCAGCCAAGCACGGGGACTCAATCAGCCCCAGCATTTT | TRBJ1-5 | TRBV4-2 | . | .
CASSYGQSTDTQYF | TGTGCCAGCAGTTACGGACAGAGCACAGATACGCAGTATTTT | TRBJ2-3 | TRBV6-5 | . | .
CASSEDPGLALNEQFF | TGCGCCAGCAGTGAGGACCCGGGACTAGCATTAAATGAGCAGTTCTTC | TRBJ2-1 | TRBV10-1 | TRBD2 | few
CASSLGGQINQPQHF | TGCGCCAGCAGCTTGGGGGGACAAATCAATCAGCCCCAGCATTTT | TRBJ1-5 | TRBV5-1 | . | .
CASRMGGVGSQYF | TGCGCCAGCAGGATGGGGGGGGTAGGGTCCCAGTACTTC | TRBJ2-5 | TRBV10-2 | TRBD2 | .
CASSGPGTTGGTDTQYF | TGTGCCAGCAGCGGACCCGGGACAACAGGGGGCACAGATACGCAGTATTTT | TRBJ2-3 | TRBV7-6 | TRBD1 | .
CASSSLYNEQFF | TGTGCCAGCAGTTCCTTATACAATGAGCAGTTCTTC | TRBJ2-1 | TRBV6-2/TRBV6-3 | . | .
CASSQGGGGAAETQYF | TGTGCCAGCAGCCAAGGTGGCGGGGGGGCGGCGGAGACCCAGTACTTC | TRBJ2-5 | TRBV3-1/TRBV3-2 | TRBD2 | .
CASSANLAGGYNEQFF | TGTGCCAGCAGCGCGAATTTGGCGGGGGGGTATAATGAGCAGTTCTTC | TRBJ2-1 | TRBV9 | TRBD2 | .
CASSIDQNTEAFF | TGTGCCAGTAGTATAGATCAGAACACTGAAGCTTTCTTT | TRBJ1-1 | TRBV19 | . | .
CASSLQPRGGYTF | TGTGCCAGCAGCTTGCAGCCTCGAGGGGGCTACACCTTC | TRBJ1-2 | TRBV5-6 | . | .
CASSFKVRSPLHF | TGTGCCAGCAGCTTTAAAGTGCGCTCACCCCTCCACTTT | TRBJ1-6 | TRBV11-2 | . | .
CSGGERGLYEQYF | TGCAGCGGGGGAGAGAGGGGGCTTTACGAGCAGTACTTC | TRBJ2-7 | TRBV29-1 | TRBD1 | few
CASLIVGGHEQYF | TGTGCCAGCCTCATTGTAGGGGGCCACGAGCAGTACTTC | TRBJ2-7 | TRBV2 | TRBD1 | .
CASSQPRYGYTF | TGTGCCAGTAGTCAACCTCGGTATGGCTACACCTTC | TRBJ1-2 | TRBV19 | . | .